These T cell receptor beta chains were read from a single sample in a study of OX40 agonist ivuxolimab in advanced cancers. Clones were read by immunoSEQ multiplex PCR, and TCRdb kept only the in-frame ones, dropping some. This sample has around 48,000 clones, with less than 85% found just once. The source material was CD4+ or CD8+ T cells sorted from blood, sampled in a trial of the OX40 agonist ivuxolimab. The receptors were gathered from an adult with an advanced solid tumor such as melanoma, head and neck, liver or kidney cancer. CDR3s include the opening cysteine and the closing phenylalanine or tryptophan. Fields, in order: V gene, D gene, J gene, clone size, CDR3 DNA, CDR3 protein. D genes are given only for firm matches. Size values are once, few and many counts, or a class for expanded clones, and some rows have none.

TRBV6-5	-	TRBJ1-1	-	TGTGCCAGCAGACAGGCCAAGAACACTGAAGCTTTCTTT	CASRQAKNTEAFF
TRBV7-2	-	TRBJ2-5	-	TGTGCCAGCAGCCGCTCTTTTGCGGGCGGGGCCCAGTACTTC	CASSRSFAGGAQYF
TRBV5-1	-	TRBJ1-2	-	TGCGCCAGCAGCTTGGGACAGTCTTCCTATGGCTACACCTTC	CASSLGQSSYGYTF
TRBV11-2	TRBD1	TRBJ1-2	few	TGTGCCAGCAGCTTAATTAGGGACAGGGGGAACTATGGCTACACCTTC	CASSLIRDRGNYGYTF
TRBV6-5	-	TRBJ1-4	-	TGTGCCAGCAGGGGACTTGCATTGGGAGATGAAAAACTGTTTTTT	CASRGLALGDEKLFF
TRBV16	-	TRBJ1-4	-	TGTGCCAGCAGCCCCGCCGGACTGTTTAATGAAAAACTGTTTTTT	CASSPAGLFNEKLFF
TRBV11-3	TRBD1	TRBJ1-4	-	TGTGCCAGCAGACCTGGGACAGGGTGGGGAAAACTGTTTTTT	CASRPGTGWGKLFF
TRBV18	-	TRBJ2-7	-	TGTGCCAGCTCATCGCAGGGACTTGGGGACGAGCAGTACTTC	CASSSQGLGDEQYF
TRBV15	-	TRBJ2-7	-	TGTGCCACCAGCAGAGAGGCAGGGTTTAACGAGCAGTACTTC	CATSREAGFNEQYF
TRBV7-9	-	TRBJ1-1	-	TGTGCCAGCAGTATAGAGGGGAACACTGAAGCTTTCTTT	CASSIEGNTEAFF
TRBV13	-	TRBJ2-3	-	TGTGCCAGCATTGGGCCCGAAGTAGCGCTCCTCTTGGCAGATACGCAGTATTTT	CASIGPEVALLLADTQYF
TRBV28	-	TRBJ2-5	-	TGTGCCAGCAGTCCCGGGGGGCCTCAAGAGACCCAGTACTTC	CASSPGGPQETQYF
TRBV27	-	TRBJ1-1	-	TGTGCCAGCCGACCCGCAGGGAGGAGGAACACTGAAGCTTTCTTT	CASRPAGRRNTEAFF
TRBV11-3	TRBD2	TRBJ2-5	-	TGTGCCAGCAGCTTAGGCGGGGGGACCCAGTACTTC	CASSLGGGTQYF
TRBV19	-	TRBJ2-7	once	TGTGCCACTGGCCAGCAGGGCGGCGAGCAGTACTTC	CATGQQGGEQYF
TRBV29-1	-	TRBJ2-1	-	TGCAGCGGGGTTAGCGGCAGCTCCTACAATGAGCAGTTCTTC	CSGVSGSSYNEQFF
TRBV5-1	-	TRBJ2-7	-	TGCGCCAGCAGCTTGGGACCCCCCTACGAGCAGTACTTC	CASSLGPPYEQYF
TRBV6-5	TRBD1	TRBJ2-3	-	TGTGCCAGCAGTTACGGCTGGGTGGACAGGGGAGATACGCAGTATTTT	CASSYGWVDRGDTQYF
TRBV28	-	TRBJ2-5	-	TGTGCCAGCAGCCTGACAGCTCCGGAGACCCAGTACTTC	CASSLTAPETQYF
TRBV27	TRBD1	TRBJ1-5	-	TGTGCCAGCAGTCCGGACAGGCGTATTGGCAATCAGCCCCAGCATTTT	CASSPDRRIGNQPQHF
TRBV5-1	-	TRBJ2-7	-	TGCGCCATCGGAGATGACTGGATGAATTACTACGAGCAGTACTTC	CAIGDDWMNYYEQYF
TRBV5-4	-	TRBJ1-5	-	TGTGCCAGCAGCTTGGGGGGGCTTAATCAGCCCCAGCATTTT	CASSLGGLNQPQHF
TRBV5-1	-	TRBJ2-7	-	TGCGCCAGCAGCTGGAGTCAGGGTGAGCAGTACTTC	CASSWSQGEQYF